Sequencing of this T cell receptor (beta chain) was carried out in a study of OX40 agonist ivuxolimab in advanced cancers. Study background: Age averaged roughly 60 years (range roughly 23 to 79), and 82.7% were male.

The repertoire was sequenced with immunoSEQ multiplex PCR; TCRdb's copy has only in-frame clones and lacks some. The table records 55,000 to 65,000 clones, about nine tenths of them present only once. V lost 2 bases and J lost 5; bases outside the gene matches: 2. The CDR3 sequence is 13 residues long. CDR1 is SGHTA, CDR2 FQGTGA, per germline. Note on this clone: Its cognate antigen is unknown. At the DNA level, this CDR3 is encoded by other sequences in the same sample as well.

With baseline, cycle 4 day 1, and cycle 7 day 1 as timepoints, blood was sampled. Study-wide results and caveats: Some nonresponders additionally presented with little normalized T-cell clonal expansion. Low clonal expansion, among the lowest seen, marked partial responders at 0.1-3.0 mg/kg.

Sequences were derived from CD4+ or CD8+ T cells sorted from blood, sampled in a trial of the OX40 agonist ivuxolimab. V usage is TRBV7-3 and J usage is TRBJ2-5; 7 positions agree with TRBD1. The receptor comes from an adult with an advanced solid tumor such as melanoma, head and neck, liver or kidney cancer. This CDR3 reads CASSLGRGETQYF. CDR3 bases: TGTGCCAGCAGCTTAGGCAGGGGGGAGACCCAGTACTTC. Using reference TRBV7-3 and TRBJ2-5 for the parts outside the CDR3, the full variable domain is GAGVSQTPSNKVTEKGKYVELRCDPISGHTALYWYRQSLGQGPEFLIYFQGTGAADDSGLPNDRFFAVRPEGSVSTLKIQRTERGDSAVYLCASSLGRGETQYFGPGTRLLVL.